This is a list of T cell receptor beta chains from one sample in a study of shared clonotypes between healthy human individuals. Using immunoSEQ multiplex PCR, the repertoire was profiled, and TCRdb retains in-frame clones only, with some absent. This table holds around 690,000 clones, roughly 87% found once. Sequenced: memory CD8+ T cells from PBMCs. The receptor set was obtained from a man aged 18 to 30 in good health. Some clones in this sample may be carry-over from other donors' samples. The CDR3 runs from the conserved cysteine through the conserved F or W. Each record gives: V gene, clone size, D gene, J gene, CDR3 DNA, CDR3 protein. A D gene is named only where the DNA matches it firmly. Clone size is stated in some rows and not others, as once, few, many or a class when expanded.

TRBV11-3	NA	NA	TRBJ2-2	TGTGCCAGCAGCTTCCGCGGCACCGGGGAGCTGTTTTTT	CASSFRGTGELFF
TRBV27	NA	NA	TRBJ1-5	TGTGCCAGCAGGTCGATCCTGGCCCTAGGGGATCAGCCCCAGCATTTT	CASRSILALGDQPQHF
TRBV7-9	few	TRBD2	TRBJ2-1	TGTGCCAGCAGCCCCGGGACTAGCGGGAGGGGTGAGCAGTTCTTC	CASSPGTSGRGEQFF
TRBV27	NA	NA	TRBJ2-7	TGTGCCAGCAGCGGGGACCCCCCGAGGTTCGAGCAGTACTTC	CASSGDPPRFEQYF
TRBV4-1	NA	NA	TRBJ2-7	TGCGCCAGCAGCCAAGACAACTCCTACGAGCAGTACTTC	CASSQDNSYEQYF
TRBV25-1	NA	NA	TRBJ2-7	TGTGCCAGCAGTGATCGGGACGGTACCTACGAGCAGTACTTC	CASSDRDGTYEQYF
TRBV27	NA	NA	TRBJ1-1	TGTGCCAGCAGTTCCGGGTGGCTGGGCGGTGAAGCTTTCTTT	CASSSGWLGGEAFF
TRBV6-5	NA	TRBD2	TRBJ2-1	TGTGCCAGCAGTCCCGGACTAGCGGTATACAATGAGCAGTTCTTC	CASSPGLAVYNEQFF
TRBV9	NA	NA	TRBJ1-5	TGTGCCAGCAGCGTAGATGGGAGCAATCAGCCCCAGCATTTT	CASSVDGSNQPQHF
TRBV27	NA	TRBD2	TRBJ2-3	TGTGCCAGCAGTGCCCAAGTAGCGGGAGTTCCAGATACGCAGTATTTT	CASSAQVAGVPDTQYF
TRBV27	NA	NA	TRBJ2-7	TGTGCCAGCAGCCAGAGACAGGCGGGCTCCTACGAGCAGTACTTC	CASSQRQAGSYEQYF
TRBV4-1	NA	NA	TRBJ2-2	TGCGCCAGCAGCCAAGAGGGAGGGGGAGGTGGGGAGCTGTTTTTT	CASSQEGGGGGELFF
TRBV15	NA	TRBD1	TRBJ1-5	TGTGCCACCAGCACTACCAATGACAGGGCTGACGGCAATCAGCCCCAGCATTTT	CATSTTNDRADGNQPQHF
TRBV19	NA	NA	TRBJ2-7	TGTGCCAGTAGTCCAGGACTACGCTACGAGCAGTACTTC	CASSPGLRYEQYF
TRBV5-1	NA	TRBD1	TRBJ1-2	TGCGCCAGCAGCGTCGGGACAGTATATGGCTACACCTTC	CASSVGTVYGYTF
TRBV15	NA	TRBD2	TRBJ2-7	TGTGCCACCGCTTGGGGGTCCGGGAGGTACGAGCAGTACTTC	CATAWGSGRYEQYF
TRBV5-4	NA	NA	TRBJ1-1	TGTGCCAGCAGCTCCAACACTGAAGCTTTCTTT	CASSSNTEAFF
TRBV10-3	NA	TRBD2	TRBJ2-7	TGTGCCGGGGGGGACGGTCTCTACGAGCAGTACTTC	CAGGDGLYEQYF
TRBV13	NA	TRBD1	TRBJ2-2	TGTGCCAGCAGCGAAGACAGGGGTAACACCGGGGAGCTGTTTTTT	CASSEDRGNTGELFF
TRBV6-1	NA	TRBD2	TRBJ2-1	TGTGCCAGCAGTGAATGGGGGGGAGGCTTCTACAATGAGCAGTTCTTC	CASSEWGGGFYNEQFF
TRBV7-9	NA	TRBD2	TRBJ2-7	TGTGCCAGCAACGTAGCGGGAGGCCCCTACGAGCAGTACTTC	CASNVAGGPYEQYF
TRBV9	NA	NA	TRBJ1-5	TGTGCCAGCAGCCAAGGAACCAGGGAAAATCAGCCCCAGCATTTT	CASSQGTRENQPQHF
TRBV4-1	NA	NA	TRBJ2-7	TGCGCCAGCAGCCAAGGCCCCCTGGGGCTGTTTGGTGAGCAGTACTTC	CASSQGPLGLFGEQYF
TRBV4-1	NA	TRBD2	TRBJ2-5	TGCGCCAGCAGCCAAGAAGCTAGCGGGAGATCACGGGAGACCCAGTACTTC	CASSQEASGRSRETQYF
TRBV7-9	NA	TRBD2	TRBJ2-5	TGTGCCAGCAGCCTCGGGGAGGGCGAGACCCAGTACTTC	CASSLGEGETQYF
TRBV4-1	NA	NA	TRBJ2-7	TGCGCCAGCAGCCAAGATCGGCTCTACGAGCAGTACTTC	CASSQDRLYEQYF
TRBV9	NA	NA	TRBJ1-2	TGTGCCAGCAGCTTCGGACAGAACTATGGCTACACCTTC	CASSFGQNYGYTF
TRBV7-2	NA	NA	TRBJ2-7	TGTGCCAGCAGCTTAGGTCTGGGGCGCTACGAGCAGTACTTC	CASSLGLGRYEQYF
TRBV7-2	once	TRBD2	TRBJ2-7	TGTGCCAGCAGCCATAGGGGACTAGAACCTGATCAGCGCTACGAGCAGTACTTC	CASSHRGLEPDQRYEQYF
TRBV6-1	NA	TRBD2	TRBJ2-1	TGTGCCAGCGGGACTAGCGGAGGGTACAATGAGCAGTTCTTC	CASGTSGGYNEQFF
TRBV5-1	NA	TRBD1	TRBJ1-2	TGCGCCAGCAGCTTGGCACAGGGGGCCTCCTATGGCTACACCTTC	CASSLAQGASYGYTF
TRBV27	NA	NA	TRBJ2-5	TGTGCCAGCAGGTCCGGTCTAGGTTTACAAGAGACCCAGTACTTC	CASRSGLGLQETQYF
TRBV5-6	NA	NA	TRBJ2-6	TGTGCCAGCAGCTTGGAGCATCGGTCTGGGGCCAACGTCCTGACTTTC	CASSLEHRSGANVLTF
TRBV6-5	NA	TRBD1	TRBJ2-7	TGTGCCAGCAGTGGACAGGGCCACGAGCAGTACTTC	CASSGQGHEQYF
TRBV27	NA	TRBD1	TRBJ2-7	TGTGCCAGCAGTTTAGTCTTGGGACAGACCTACGAGCAGTACTTC	CASSLVLGQTYEQYF
TRBV9	NA	NA	TRBJ2-3	TGTGCCAGCAGCGTAGTAAGCACAGATACGCAGTATTTT	CASSVVSTDTQYF
TRBV27	NA	TRBD2	TRBJ2-3	TGTGCCAGCAGTCCCGGACTAGCGGGATGGGATACGCAGTATTTT	CASSPGLAGWDTQYF
TRBV4-1	NA	NA	TRBJ2-2	TGCGCCAGCAGCCAAGTAGCAGGGGCCGGCACCGGGGAGCTGTTTTTT	CASSQVAGAGTGELFF
TRBV9	NA	TRBD1	TRBJ2-7	TGTGCCAGCAGCCCTCACCCGGGACAGACATACGAGCAGTACTTC	CASSPHPGQTYEQYF
TRBV27	NA	TRBD1	TRBJ1-1	TGTGCCAGCAGTCCCAACGGACAGGTTGAAGCTTTCTTT	CASSPNGQVEAFF
TRBV30	NA	NA	TRBJ1-4	TGTGCCTGGAGCCACGCAACTAATGAAAAACTGTTTTTT	CAWSHATNEKLFF
TRBV4-3	NA	NA	TRBJ2-3	TGCGCCAGCAGCCAAACGAGGGAGCGGTACGTCACAGATACGCAGTATTTT	CASSQTRERYVTDTQYF
TRBV7-9	NA	NA	TRBJ2-2	TGTGCCAGCAGCTTAGCGTTCATGGGCCCCGGGGAGCTGTTTTTT	CASSLAFMGPGELFF
TRBV7-9	NA	TRBD1	TRBJ1-1	TGTGCCAGCAGCTTTCTTTCGGGACAGGGTGGCACTGAAGCTTTCTTT	CASSFLSGQGGTEAFF
TRBV29-1	NA	NA	TRBJ1-1	TGCAGCGTCTGGTGGGAGGGAAGAGCTTTCTTT	CSVWWEGRAFF
TRBV13	NA	TRBD1	TRBJ1-2	TGTGCCAGCAGCTCAGGACAGGGGGCGGTCTATGGCTACACCTTC	CASSSGQGAVYGYTF
TRBV15	NA	NA	TRBJ1-5	TGTGCCACCAGCAGAGTGGTCAATCAGCCCCAGCATTTT	CATSRVVNQPQHF
TRBV11-1	NA	NA	TRBJ2-5	TGTGCCAGCAGCTCATTAGCGGATCAAGAGACCCAGTACTTC	CASSSLADQETQYF
TRBV4-1	many	NA	TRBJ2-5	TGCGCCAGCAGCCAACTTTCGGCCGGGAGTCAGGAGAGAGAGACCCAGTACTTC	CASSQLSAGSQERETQYF
TRBV7-9	once	TRBD2	TRBJ2-3	TGTGCCAGCAGCTTAGTCGCGGGAGGGATGAGAGATACGCAGTATTTT	CASSLVAGGMRDTQYF
TRBV7-9	NA	TRBD1	TRBJ2-7	TGTGCCAGCAGCTCCACCCGGACAGGGGCCTACGAGCAGTACTTC	CASSSTRTGAYEQYF
TRBV6-1	NA	NA	TRBJ2-3	TGTGCCAGCAGTGAAGCCACTGGCAACCTTCGCACAGATACGCAGTATTTT	CASSEATGNLRTDTQYF
TRBV19	NA	NA	TRBJ1-1	TGTGCCAGTAGTTACGGCCACTACACTGAAGCTTTCTTT	CASSYGHYTEAFF
TRBV11-2	once	TRBD1	TRBJ2-7	TGCGCCAGCAGCCAAGTGACCGGGACAGGGGTCCCCTACGAGCAGTACTTC	CASSQVTGTGVPYEQYF
TRBV7-9	NA	TRBD1	TRBJ2-1	TGTGCCAGCAGCCAACGGGGGACAGGGAATTACAATGAGCAGTTCTTC	CASSQRGTGNYNEQFF
TRBV27	NA	TRBD2	TRBJ2-1	TGTGCCAGCAGAGCTCGGGGCGGGAGGGCCACGTTGGATGAGCAGTTCTTC	CASRARGGRATLDEQFF
TRBV28	NA	NA	TRBJ1-5	TGTGCCAGCAGTGGTTTGGCTCGAGGTCAGCCCCAGCATTTT	CASSGLARGQPQHF
TRBV27	NA	TRBD1	TRBJ1-2	TGTGCCAGCAGTTTCGGACAGGGGAACTATGGCTACACCTTC	CASSFGQGNYGYTF
TRBV7-9	NA	NA	TRBJ2-5	TGTGCCAGCAGCACCCCGTTTTCCGGCGGGGAGACCCAGTACTTC	CASSTPFSGGETQYF
TRBV4-3	NA	TRBD1	TRBJ1-1	TGCGCCAGCAGCCAAGGGACAGGGGGGGACACTGAAGCTTTCTTT	CASSQGTGGDTEAFF